This T cell receptor beta chain stems from a study of T cells and Merkel cell carcinoma outcomes. Points from the study as a whole: Merkel cell carcinoma outcomes were reportedly predicted by repertoire and T-cell density.

Per germline, CDR1 SGHDN and CDR2 FVKESK. The CDR3 loop spans 16 amino acids. Only in-frame clones appear in the TCRdb table, and some are missing; sequencing was by immunoSEQ multiplex PCR. The sample includes around 15,000 clones, over 80% seen only once; the top ten take roughly 8.7%. As regards this clone: Its target is not known. At one end, the junction sequence differs from germline, possibly due to a read error. This same CDR3 is encoded by further DNA sequences in the sample.

The J gene is TRBJ2-1, the V gene TRBV14, with a tentative D call TRBD1 (6 bases). The specimen was tumor tissue from Merkel cell carcinoma. The TCR originated in a human donor with Merkel cell carcinoma. The DNA for the CDR3 is TGTGCTAGCAGCCAAGATAAACAGGGCGCGTACAATGAGCAGTTCTTC. Protein sequence: CASSQDKQGAYNEQFF.